Below are 26 T cell receptor beta chains sequenced from a single sample in a study of blood T cell repertoires in COVID-19. Clones were sequenced by immunoSEQ multiplex PCR, and TCRdb holds only the in-frame ones, with some missing. The sample holds 78,000 or so clones; roughly 86% are singletons and the top ten take 4.5% to 6%. The sequenced material came from peripheral blood. Every receptor here comes from a man aged 50-60 years with active or convalescent COVID-19.

The chain has TRBV7-2 and TRBJ2-2; 13 nucleotides match TRBD2. The ends lost 2 bases at V and 4 bases at J; junction bases unmatched: 7. This CDR3 contains 18 residues. Germline CDR1 is SGHTA and CDR2 is FQGNSA. For the CDR3, the DNA is TGTGCCAGCAGCTTAAGGGGGACTAGCGGGGTGATCACCGGGGAGCTGTTTTTT. Translated, it gives CASSLRGTSGVITGELFF.

This sequence joins TRBV6-2 or TRBV6-3 and TRBJ1-2; TRBD1 is a possible D gene (5 bases). The germline V gene encodes CDR1 MNHEY and CDR2 SVGEGT. V gave up 2 bases and J gave up 3 bases, with 10 bases separating them. The CDR3 covers 14 residues. The CDR3 nucleotides are TGTGCCAGCAGTTACGGGGGGAGCGACTATGGCTACACCTTC. It codes for CASSYGGSDYGYTF.

The J gene is TRBJ2-1, the V gene TRBV2; D might be TRBD2 (7 bases). Germline V lookup: CDR1 SNHLY, CDR2 FYNNEI. V shed 5 bases and J shed 2 bases, with 10 bases lying between them. This CDR3 has 14 amino acids. The CDR3 DNA reads TGTGCCAGCAGTTGGGAGGGGGCCTACAATGAGCAGTTCTTC. Its protein product is CASSWEGAYNEQFF.

This clone was detected only once. J is TRBJ2-1 and V is TRBV19; possibly TRBD1 for D (6 bases). CDR1 is LNHDA and CDR2 is SQIVND in the germline V gene (reference sequence). Trimming pared 4 bases from V and 6 bases from J, leaving 10 bases between. This CDR3 has 13 amino acids. CDR3 in amino acids: CASSTDRLNEQFF. CDR3 coding DNA: TGTGCCAGTAGTACGGACAGACTCAATGAGCAGTTCTTC.

The chain couples TRBV19 to TRBJ1-3; D is uncertain. Looked up from germline, CDR1 is LNHDA and CDR2 is SQIVND (reference sequence). The CDR3 has 12 amino acids. V lost 6 bases and J 2 bases, leaving 5 bases between the germline ends. The CDR3 DNA is TGTGCCAGTAGATTCACTGGAAACACCATATATTTT. Translated, it gives CASRFTGNTIYF.

This clone has just one count. The chain carries TRBV6-1 and TRBJ2-4, with TRBD1 matching 8 bases. The CDR3 covers 13 residues. J was trimmed by 8 bases and V by 2 bases; bases with no gene match: 2. CDR1 MNHNS and CDR2 SASEGT come from the germline V gene. This CDR3 is CASSEQGADIQYF. As DNA, the CDR3 is TGTGCCAGCAGTGAACAGGGGGCCGACATTCAGTACTTC.

CDR3 protein: CASSMGTENTGELFF. Here the CDR3 DNA reads TGTGCCAGTAGTATGGGGACAGAGAACACCGGGGAGCTGTTTTTT. V is TRBV19 and J is TRBJ2-2; TRBD1 matches 7 bases. Germline V gene sequence: CDR1 LNHDA, CDR2 SQIVND (reference sequence). CDR3 length: 15 amino acids. V lost 3 bases, J lost 1 base, and 2 bases stayed unmatched.

This clone was picked up a small number of times. The rearrangement joins TRBV7-2 to TRBJ1-4; TRBD1 is a possible D gene (5 bases). Germline loops: CDR1 SGHTA, CDR2 FQGNSA. V was shortened by 2 bases and J by 0 bases, with 10 bases between the two germline ends. This CDR3 has 16 amino acids. The DNA for the CDR3 is TGTGCCAGCAGCTTATCCGGGGGTGCAACTAATGAAAAACTGTTTTTT. Amino acids: CASSLSGGATNEKLFF.

Only one count was recorded for this clone. The chain uses TRBV18 and TRBJ2-5, with 8 bases that match TRBD2. Trimming cost V 2 bases and J 4 bases; bases outside gene matches: 9. The CDR3 consists of 16 residues. CDR1 and CDR2 from the germline V gene are KGHSH and LQKENI. For the CDR3, the DNA is TGTGCCAGCTCACCAAGCGGGGGCGATGGGCGAGAGACCCAGTACTTC. Encoded protein: CASSPSGGDGRETQYF.

The J gene is TRBJ1-3, the V gene TRBV7-9, with 7 bases aligning to TRBD1. V lost 5 bases and J lost 4; bases outside the gene matches: 5. CDR1 is SEHNR and CDR2 is FQNEAQ in the germline V gene (reference sequence). The CDR3 has 14 residues. CDR3 nucleotides: TGTGCCAGCAGCCAGACAGGGTCCGGAAACACCATATATTTT. Amino acid sequence: CASSQTGSGNTIYF.

The chain combines TRBV11-3 with TRBJ1-6; D call uncertain. V lost 0 bases and J lost 8, with 5 bases in between. CDR3 size: 13 residues. The germline V gene has CDR1 SGHNT and CDR2 YENEEA. CDR3 sequence reads: CASSLDRDSPLHF. CDR3 in DNA: TGTGCCAGCAGCTTAGATCGGGATTCACCCCTCCACTTT.

This clone occurred once. The V and J genes are TRBV6-5 and TRBJ1-2, with 9 bases lining up with TRBD1. CDR1 and CDR2 (germline): MNHEY, SVGAGI. This CDR3 comprises 14 residues. V lost 5 bases, J lost 7 bases, and 8 bases stayed unmatched. CDR3 region: CASSRDRAPGGYTF. The CDR3, as DNA: TGTGCCAGCAGTAGGGACAGGGCGCCGGGTGGCTACACCTTC.

The sample holds one count of this clone. The chain uses TRBV7-8 and TRBJ2-1; D remains unclear. This CDR3 region has 13 residues. The V end lost 2 bases, the J end lost 8 bases, and 10 bases lay between the germline ends. Germline V gene lookup returns CDR1 SGHVS and CDR2 FQNEAQ. CDR3 in amino acids: CASSLQDYYEQFF. In nucleotides, the CDR3 is TGTGCCAGCAGCTTACAGGATTATTATGAGCAGTTCTTC.

The genes are TRBV10-3 and TRBJ1-5; D remains unclear. Trimming pared 3 bases from V and 6 bases from J, leaving 15 bases between. Per the germline V gene, CDR1 is ENHRY and CDR2 is SYGVKD. CDR3 size: 15 residues. CDR3: CAISDEAFISQPQHF. The CDR3 nucleotides are TGTGCCATCAGTGACGAAGCGTTCATTAGTCAGCCCCAGCATTTT.

The chain joins TRBV14 to TRBJ2-3; TRBD2 aligns across 11 bases. The CDR3 is 16 residues long. In germline, CDR1 is SGHDN, CDR2 FVKESK. V lost 4 bases to trimming and J lost 1 base; unmatched junction nucleotides: 4. The CDR3 coding sequence is TGTGCCAGCAGCCCAGTAGCGGGGGGGCGCACAGATACGCAGTATTTT. Amino acids: CASSPVAGGRTDTQYF.

This clone has only one observation. This chain joins TRBV6-5 and TRBJ2-7, with TRBD1 matching 7 bases. Germline CDR1 reads MNHEY; CDR2 reads SVGAGI. The V and J ends lost 2 bases and 4 bases, in that order; junction bases with no gene match: 2. CDR3 size: 13 residues. CDR3 residues: CASSYKGAYEQYF. The CDR3 nucleotides are TGTGCCAGCAGTTACAAGGGGGCGTACGAGCAGTACTTC.

V gene TRBV11-2 combines with J gene TRBJ1-2, with TRBD1 matching over 10 bases. The V segment lost 5 bases and the J segment 7 bases; nucleotides outside the gene matches: 7. Germline CDR1 SGHAT, CDR2 FQNNGV. This CDR3 spans 14 amino acids. The CDR3, as DNA: TGTGCCAGCAGCCCGGGACAGGGGAGGAGTGGCTACACCTTC. Translation: CASSPGQGRSGYTF.

The V call is TRBV18, the J call TRBJ1-3; D remains ambiguous. The germline CDR1 and CDR2 sequences are KGHSH and LQKENI. The CDR3 length is 15 residues. Trimming shortened V by 0 bases and J by 0 bases, and 6 bases separated the two germline ends. In DNA form, the CDR3 reads TGTGCCAGCTCACCACCGAACAACTCTGGAAACACCATATATTTT. It codes for CASSPPNNSGNTIYF.

The V gene is TRBV6-1, the J gene TRBJ2-7; D is perhaps TRBD1 (6 bases). The CDR3 totals 13 residues. Germline lookup yields CDR1 MNHNS and CDR2 SASEGT. V was cut by 2 bases and J by 3 bases, with 8 bases left in between. CDR3 region: CASSEQGNYEQYV. The CDR3 nucleotides are TGTGCCAGCAGTGAACAGGGGAACTACGAGCAGTACGTC.

J is TRBJ2-1 and V is TRBV10-3, with 9 bases matching TRBD1. V lost 6 bases to trimming and J lost 8 bases; unmatched junction nucleotides: 11. CDR1 is ENHRY, CDR2 SYGVKD, per germline. This CDR3 region has 15 residues. DNA of the CDR3: TGTGCCATCAGCCTTTCCGGGACAGGGAGGGATGAGCAGTTCTTC. It specifies CAISLSGTGRDEQFF.

The chain joins TRBV7-8 to TRBJ2-1; D might be TRBD2 (5 bases). V was clipped by 1 base and J by 0 bases, with 7 bases between them. The CDR3 is made up of 15 amino acids. CDR1 and CDR2 from the germline V gene are SGHVS and FQNEAQ. CDR3: CASSLDRGSYNEQFF. CDR3 bases: TGTGCCAGCAGCTTAGATCGGGGCTCCTACAATGAGCAGTTCTTC. Complete variable domain (other parts from reference TRBV7-8 and TRBJ2-1): GAGVSQSPRYKVAKRGQDVALRCDPISGHVSLFWYQQALGQGPEFLTYFQNEAQLDKSGLPSDRFFAERPEGSVSTLKIQRTQQEDSAVYLCASSLDRGSYNEQFFGPGTRLTVL.

The chain links TRBV10-2 to TRBJ2-3, with 13 bases fitting TRBD2. V lost 2 bases and J lost 6; bases outside the gene matches: 8. Per the germline V gene, CDR1 is WSHSY and CDR2 is SAAADI. This CDR3 region has 17 residues. CDR3 DNA: TGCGCCAGCAGTGAGGGACTAGCGGGGGCTCTTAGGGATACGCAGTATTTT. Amino acids: CASSEGLAGALRDTQYF.

Only one count was recorded for this clone. The chain links TRBV9 to TRBJ2-5; 14 nucleotides align to TRBD2. V dropped 2 bases and J dropped 5; count of bases not matched to a gene: 5. Germline V lookup: CDR1 SGDLS, CDR2 YYNGEE. CDR3 length: 16 amino acids. The CDR3 is CASSVGLAGGGETQYF. Written as DNA, the CDR3 is TGTGCCAGCAGCGTCGGACTAGCGGGGGGCGGGGAGACCCAGTACTTC.

This chain joins TRBV18 and TRBJ1-5, with 7 bases aligning to TRBD1. The germline CDR1 and CDR2 sequences are KGHSH and LQKENI. This CDR3 comprises 15 residues. Trimming at V came to 6 bases and at J to 4 bases, leaving 9 bases not matched to a gene. CDR3 nucleotide sequence: TGTGCCAGCTCCCAGATGGGGACAGTGAATCAGCCCCAGCATTTT. Protein: CASSQMGTVNQPQHF.

This chain uses TRBV19 with TRBJ1-2; 8 bases align to TRBD1. Trimming at V came to 2 bases and at J to 4 bases, leaving 6 bases not matched to a gene. Germline V gene sequence: CDR1 LNHDA, CDR2 SQIVND (reference sequence). The CDR3 length is 15 residues. As DNA, the CDR3 is TGTGCCAGTAGTATATCGCAGGGGGCGAGCTATGGCTACACCTTC. It codes for CASSISQGASYGYTF.

The CDR3 DNA reads as TGTGCCAGCAGTTCGGACAGGGTGAACATTCAGTACTTC. Translation: CASSSDRVNIQYF. This chain uses TRBV12-3 or TRBV12-4 with TRBJ2-4, with 8 bases that match TRBD1. The CDR3 has 13 residues. With 4 bases clipped from V and 7 bases from J, the junction kept 3 bases outside the gene matches.